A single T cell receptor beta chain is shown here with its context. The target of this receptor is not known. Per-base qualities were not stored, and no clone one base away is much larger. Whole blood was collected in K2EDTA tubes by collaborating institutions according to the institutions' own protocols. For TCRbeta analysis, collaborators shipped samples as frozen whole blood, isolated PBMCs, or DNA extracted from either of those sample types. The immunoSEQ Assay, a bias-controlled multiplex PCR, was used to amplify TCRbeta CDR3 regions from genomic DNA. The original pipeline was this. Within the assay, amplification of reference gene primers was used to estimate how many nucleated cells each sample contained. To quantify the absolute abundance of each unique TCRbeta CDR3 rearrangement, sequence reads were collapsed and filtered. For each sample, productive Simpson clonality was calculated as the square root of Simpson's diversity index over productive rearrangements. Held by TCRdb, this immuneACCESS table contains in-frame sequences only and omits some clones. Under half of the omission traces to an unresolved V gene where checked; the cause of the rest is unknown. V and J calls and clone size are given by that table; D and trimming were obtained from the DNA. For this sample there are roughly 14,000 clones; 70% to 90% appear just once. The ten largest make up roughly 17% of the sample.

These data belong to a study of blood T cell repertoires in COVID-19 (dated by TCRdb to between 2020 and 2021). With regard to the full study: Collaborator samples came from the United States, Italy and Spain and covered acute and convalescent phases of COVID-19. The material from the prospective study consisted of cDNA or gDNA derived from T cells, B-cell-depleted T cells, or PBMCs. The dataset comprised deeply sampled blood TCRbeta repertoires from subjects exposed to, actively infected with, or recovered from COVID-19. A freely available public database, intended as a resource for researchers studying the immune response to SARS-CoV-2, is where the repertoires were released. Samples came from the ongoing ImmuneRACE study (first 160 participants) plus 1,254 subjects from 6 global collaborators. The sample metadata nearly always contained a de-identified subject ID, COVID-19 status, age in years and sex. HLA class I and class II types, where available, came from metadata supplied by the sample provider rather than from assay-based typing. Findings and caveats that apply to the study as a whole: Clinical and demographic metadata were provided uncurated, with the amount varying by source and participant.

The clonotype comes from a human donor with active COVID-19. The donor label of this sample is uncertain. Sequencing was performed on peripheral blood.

Here is the DNA: TGTGCCAGTAGTATAGGTCTTCAGGGGAAAGAGACCCAGTACTTC. This sequence encodes CASSIGLQGKETQYF. The sequence is built from TRBV19 and TRBJ2-5; the best D guess is TRBD1, with 6 bases matching. Looking up the germline V gene (reference sequence) yields CDR1 LNHDA and CDR2 SQIVND. The CDR3 sequence holds 15 residues, the cysteine and phenylalanine included. Only CDR3 DNA remains: 45 bases, in frame from the first base. Trimming takes 1 base from V and 3 bases from J, and the germline ends sit 12 bases apart.